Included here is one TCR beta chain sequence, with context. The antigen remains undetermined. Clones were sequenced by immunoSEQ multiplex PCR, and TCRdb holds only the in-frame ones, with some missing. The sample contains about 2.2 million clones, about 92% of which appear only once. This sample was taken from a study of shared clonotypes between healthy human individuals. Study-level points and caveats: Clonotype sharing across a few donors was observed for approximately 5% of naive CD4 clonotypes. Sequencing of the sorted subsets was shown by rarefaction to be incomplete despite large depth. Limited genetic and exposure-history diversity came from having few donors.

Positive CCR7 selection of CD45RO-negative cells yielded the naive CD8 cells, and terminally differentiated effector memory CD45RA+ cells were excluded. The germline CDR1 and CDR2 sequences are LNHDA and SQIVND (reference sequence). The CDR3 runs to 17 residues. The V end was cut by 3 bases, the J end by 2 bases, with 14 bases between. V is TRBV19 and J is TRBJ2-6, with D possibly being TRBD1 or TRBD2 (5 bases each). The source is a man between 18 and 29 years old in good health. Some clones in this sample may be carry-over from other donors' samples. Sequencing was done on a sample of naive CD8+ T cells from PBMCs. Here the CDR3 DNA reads TGTGCCAGTAGTATCCTTTCTCGAGGGGCTGGGGCCAACGTCCTGACTTTC. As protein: CASSILSRGAGANVLTF.